This entry describes one T cell receptor beta chain. Its specificity is not known. This sample is drawn from a study of identifying expanded T cells in peripheral blood. Broader study findings: Variance in clone template counts between two-week samples significantly increased with total template count across all healthy donors. Differentially abundant clones: 0.95 to 1.5 between replicates, roughly 16 at 2 to 3 weeks, 18 to 20 at four.

Clones were sequenced by immunoSEQ multiplex PCR, and TCRdb holds only the in-frame ones, with some missing. The sample records about 83,000 clones, about 89% being singletons. Healthy donors had no documented immune events, such as infections, while sampled. Germline CDR1 is MDHEN and CDR2 is SYDVKM. V shed 9 bases and J 7 bases; nucleotides not matched to a gene: 16. The CDR3 contains 16 residues. The TCR sequence derives from a person aged 18-70 years in good health. The chain couples TRBV28 to TRBJ2-1; 9 bases match TRBD2. Source material: blood. CDR3 residues: CASQRLAGSFGNEQFF. The DNA for the CDR3 is TGTGCCAGTCAAAGGCTAGCGGGGAGCTTCGGGAATGAGCAGTTCTTC.